Listed here is a single TCR beta chain. Per the authors' pipeline: The authors estimated nucleated cell counts from reference gene primer amplification. Repertoires were generated with immunoSEQ multiplex PCR, while TCRdb's copy carries only in-frame clones and drops some. V and J calls and clone size follow that table, whereas D and trimming were derived from the DNA. The sample has around 59,000 clones; about 90% are singletons. CDR3 length: 14 residues. Between the trimmed V and J ends, which lost 2 bases and 7 bases, there was a span of 15 bases. Germline CDR1 is SGHRS and CDR2 is YFSETQ. This record belongs to a study of blood T cell repertoires in COVID-19. The wider study: The United States, Italy and Spain were the sources of the acute and convalescent COVID-19 samples. Sample material is recorded as cDNA or gDNA derived from T cells, B-cell-depleted T cells, or PBMCs.

The rearrangement uses TRBV5-1 and TRBJ2-5, with a weak D call TRBD2 (6 bases). Sequencing was performed on peripheral blood. The source of this sequence is a man aged 55-75 years with acute or convalescent COVID-19. CDR3 region: CASSFLAGGGTQYF. The DNA for the CDR3 is TGCGCCAGCAGCTTCCTAGCCGGGGGAGGGACCCAGTACTTC.